This T cell receptor (beta chain) came from a study of blood T cells in healthy people across ages. Findings of the study overall: Naive CD4+ cell counts and diversity both ran higher in long-lived than in aged donors.

This clonotype was seen only a few times. Antigen specificity is unknown. There were healthy Caucasian individuals from Russia, aged about 6 to 90, serving as donors. Primers used in a second PCR of roughly 6 to 11 cycles were a sample-barcoded 5' primer and a J-beta primer mix. TCRdb analysed the 5' RACE reads with MiXCR anew, one entry per CDR3 protein. In the table there are roughly 1.9 million distinct CDR3 sequences, around 42% of which are singletons. The sequence came from a human donor in good health. The sample taken for sequencing was blood.

CDR3 nucleotides: TGTGCCAGCAGCTTAAGCCAAGGGACAGGGTGGGAAAAACTGTTTTTT. Translation gives CASSLSQGTGWEKLFF. The V and J genes are TRBV7-2 and TRBJ1-4; TRBD1 aligns across 9 bases. V trimming: 2 bases; J trimming: 8 bases; junction bases outside the gene matches: 9. The germline gives CDR1 SGHTA, CDR2 FQGNSA. The CDR3 covers 16 residues.